Listed below are T cell receptor beta chains from one sample, sequenced in a study of T-cell memory formation after mild COVID-19. TCRdb processed the 5' RACE reads anew with MiXCR; each CDR3 protein has one entry. The sample has around 510,000 distinct CDR3 sequences, about 22% seen once. What was sequenced was PBMCs or a T cell subset sorted from them (not recorded which). The receptors were gathered from an adult woman who had mild COVID-19 (a few samples of this study predate the infection). Cell type and time point are not known. Each CDR3 is given with its conserved first and last residue.

cdr3_aa,v_call
CASSQNRDRIRSNYGYTF,TRBV11-2
CSARDNSDTQYF,TRBV20-1
CASSLVGGPINSPLHF,TRBV11-2
CSVLDRAANYGYTF,TRBV29-1
CASSPGQGGGYQETQYF,TRBV5-1
CASSSGQGGETQYF,TRBV7-6
CSVEGTGKVYEQYF,TRBV29-1
CASSSRQSTNEKLFF,TRBV7-9
CASSWGGRDTGELFF,TRBV5-5
CASSLTDFGTKNIQYF,TRBV7-4
CASSETGQVNTEAFF,TRBV25-1
CASSLVGVGTDTQYF,TRBV3-1
CASSQEEAVIMNTEAFF,TRBV4-1
CASSQDLDSSKAQHF,TRBV4-2
CASSVNWDGTDTQYF,TRBV9
CASSEFLAGANVLTF,TRBV25-1
CASSLAQFYEQYF,TRBV11-2
CASTPVGTGSEQYF,TRBV6-5
CASSYSGLAGGDEQFF,TRBV6-5
CASRGFGTGGAEAFF,TRBV6-1
CASSSVTGTGNEQFF,TRBV7-9
CASRERTGGLGEQYF,TRBV2
CASGLEGSTDTQYF,TRBV12-5
CASSITSGGVLSTDTQYF,TRBV12-3/TRBV12-4
CASSDGYEAFF,TRBV25-1
CASFRNRAGSGEQFF,TRBV2
CSVEGRRRETQYF,TRBV29-1
CASISGTAIYGYTF,TRBV6-6
CASSSWDRPYEQYF,TRBV7-8
CASSRLGSYYEQYF,TRBV9
CASSLAIGTGNQPQHF,TRBV7-8
CSARGDPGGQPQHF,TRBV20-1
CASSYSGNPIFYNEQFF,TRBV6-5
CASRPGTGNSYEQYF,TRBV2
CASSLAGGQFEQYF,TRBV5-4
CASSQDPRGRTEAFF,TRBV4-1
CASSAVGGAYEQYF,TRBV7-8
CATHGTEAFF,TRBV19
CASSLAKSGGAFF,TRBV5-1
CASSPELAGVVETQYF,TRBV27
CASSNSLVGNTEAFF,TRBV21-1
CSASWGRGHEGYTF,TRBV20-1
CATSRRIGLAPFNEQFF,TRBV15
CATSAGGTDEQFF,TRBV24-1
CSAPTGNYGYTF,TRBV20-1
CASSLERGRLSGELFF,TRBV5-6
CASSSLVLGGAGNEQFF,TRBV6-5
CASSPGTSGGAGTQYF,TRBV3-1
CASSASTGLIYEQYF,TRBV25-1
CSAREDRGANEQFF,TRBV20-1
CSVYGLAGQYEQYF,TRBV29-1
CASSQVGTGNEQYF,TRBV4-1
CASSKTPGTYEQYF,TRBV7-9
CSVEWLPEYGYTF,TRBV29-1
CASSTVKGNEQFF,TRBV6-2/TRBV6-3